This T cell receptor beta chain appears in the sequencing data of a study of T cell responses to AZD1222 COVID-19 vaccine. The germline V gene encodes CDR1 LNHDA and CDR2 SQIVND (reference sequence). There are 14 residues in the CDR3. Trimming cost V 0 bases and J 5 bases, with 10 bases left between them. Generated by immunoSEQ multiplex PCR, the TCRdb table keeps only in-frame clones and is missing some. The sample records about 140,000 clones, over 75% being singletons. This material consisted of peripheral blood, taken on day 0 of AZD1222 vaccination. The chain employs TRBV19 and TRBJ1-2, with D unclear. The TCR sequence derives from an adult in good health. The CDR3 sequence is CASSIENRFYGYTF. The CDR3 bases are TGTGCCAGTAGTATAGAGAACAGATTTTATGGCTACACCTTC.